This TCR beta chain appears in the sequencing data of a study of cytomegalovirus exposure and HLA in healthy donors. Germline lookup yields CDR1 GTSNPN and CDR2 SVGIG (reference sequence). The CDR3 totals 14 residues. The germline V and J ends were trimmed by 0 bases and 4 bases, with 12 bases remaining between them. About this clone: Its antigen is unidentified.

Findings and limits, study-wide: The study designated 160 or so TCR beta chains cytomegalovirus-associated.

The PCR was carried out with 60 Vbeta primers and 13 Jbeta primers. TCRdb's copy holds only in-frame clones and misses some; the assay was immunoSEQ multiplex PCR. The sample holds 70,000 to 90,000 clones; roughly 75% are singletons and the top ten take roughly 4.2%. The sequencing input was PBMCs. The chain has TRBV30 and TRBJ2-5; TRBD2 is a possible D gene (7 bases). The TCR sequence derives from a man aged 60 to 69 in good health and CMV-seronegative. CDR3 sequence reads: CAWSVRGARETQYF. CDR3 DNA sequence: TGTGCCTGGAGTGTCCGGGGGGCGAGAGAGACCCAGTACTTC.